This T cell receptor beta chain was captured by sequencing in a study of T cells of healthy individuals. This clonotype was detected a few times. This CDR3 region has 15 residues. V was pared by 3 bases and J by 2 bases, with 6 bases of the junction left unmatched. CDR1 is MGHDK and CDR2 is SYGVNS in the germline V gene. TCRdb reprocessed the 5' RACE reads with MiXCR, giving one entry per CDR3 protein. The table shows fewer than 70,000 distinct CDR3 sequences, with about 15% occurring only once. The chain combines TRBV25-1 with TRBJ2-7; 8 nucleotides agree with TRBD1. This receptor was identified in a human donor in good health. CDR3 residues: CASSEPGTGTYEQYF. In DNA form, the CDR3 reads TGTGCCAGCAGTGAGCCAGGGACAGGCACCTACGAGCAGTACTTC.